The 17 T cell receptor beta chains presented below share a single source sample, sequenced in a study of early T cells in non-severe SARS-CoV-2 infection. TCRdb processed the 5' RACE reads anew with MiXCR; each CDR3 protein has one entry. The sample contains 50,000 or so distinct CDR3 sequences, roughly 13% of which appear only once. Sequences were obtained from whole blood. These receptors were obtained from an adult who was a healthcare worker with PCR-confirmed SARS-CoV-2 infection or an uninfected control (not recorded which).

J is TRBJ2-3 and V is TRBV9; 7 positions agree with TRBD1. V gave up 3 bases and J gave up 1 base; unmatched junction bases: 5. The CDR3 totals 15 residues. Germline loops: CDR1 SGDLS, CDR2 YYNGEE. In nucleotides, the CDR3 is TGTGCCAGCAGCGACTGGGGACAGCGCACAGATACGCAGTATTTT. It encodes CASSDWGQRTDTQYF.

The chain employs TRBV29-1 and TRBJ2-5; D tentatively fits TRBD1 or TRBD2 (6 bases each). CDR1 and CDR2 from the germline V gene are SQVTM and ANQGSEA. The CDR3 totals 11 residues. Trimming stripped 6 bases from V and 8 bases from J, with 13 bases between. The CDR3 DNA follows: TGCAGCGTGCGAACGGGGGCAACCCAGTACTTC. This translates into CSVRTGATQYF.

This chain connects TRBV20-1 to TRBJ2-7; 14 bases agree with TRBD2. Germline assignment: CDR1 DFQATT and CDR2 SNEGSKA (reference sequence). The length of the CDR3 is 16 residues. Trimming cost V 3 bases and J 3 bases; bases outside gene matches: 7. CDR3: CSASGLAGGQSYEQYF. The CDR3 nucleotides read TGCAGTGCTAGTGGACTAGCGGGGGGCCAGAGCTACGAGCAGTACTTC.

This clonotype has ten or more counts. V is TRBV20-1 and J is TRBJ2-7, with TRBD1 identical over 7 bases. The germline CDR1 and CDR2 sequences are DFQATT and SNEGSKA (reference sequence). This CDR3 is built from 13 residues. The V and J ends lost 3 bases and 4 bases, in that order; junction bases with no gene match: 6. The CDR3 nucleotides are TGCAGTGCTAGGGACAGGAAGGGTTACGAGCAGTACTTC. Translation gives CSARDRKGYEQYF.

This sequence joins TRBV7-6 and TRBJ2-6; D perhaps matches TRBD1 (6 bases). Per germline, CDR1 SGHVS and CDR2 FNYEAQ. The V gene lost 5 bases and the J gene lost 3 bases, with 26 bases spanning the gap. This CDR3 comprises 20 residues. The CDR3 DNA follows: TGTGCCAGCAGCCCGCTACCAGGGGCGGCAAGGTTAGGTGGGGCCAACGTCCTGACTTTC. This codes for CASSPLPGAARLGGANVLTF.

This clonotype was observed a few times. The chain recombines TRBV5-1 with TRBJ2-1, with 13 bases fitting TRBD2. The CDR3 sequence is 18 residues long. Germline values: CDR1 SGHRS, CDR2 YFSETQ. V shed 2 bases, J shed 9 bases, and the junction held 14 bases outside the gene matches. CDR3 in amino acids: CASSFRPATSGRISEQFF. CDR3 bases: TGCGCCAGCAGCTTTAGACCTGCGACTAGCGGGAGGATTAGTGAGCAGTTCTTC.

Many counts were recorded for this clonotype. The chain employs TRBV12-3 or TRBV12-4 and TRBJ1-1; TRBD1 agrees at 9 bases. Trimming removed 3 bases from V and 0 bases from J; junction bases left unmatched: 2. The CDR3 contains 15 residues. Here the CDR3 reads CASSFRDRVNTEAFF. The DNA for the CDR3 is TGTGCCAGCAGTTTCCGGGACAGGGTGAACACTGAAGCTTTCTTT.

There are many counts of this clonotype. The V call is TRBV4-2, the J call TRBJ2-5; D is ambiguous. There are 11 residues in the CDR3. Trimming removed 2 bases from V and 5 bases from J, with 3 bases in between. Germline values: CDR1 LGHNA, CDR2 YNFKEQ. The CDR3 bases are TGTGCCAGCAGCCAAATGGAGACCCAGTACTTC. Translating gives CASSQMETQYF.

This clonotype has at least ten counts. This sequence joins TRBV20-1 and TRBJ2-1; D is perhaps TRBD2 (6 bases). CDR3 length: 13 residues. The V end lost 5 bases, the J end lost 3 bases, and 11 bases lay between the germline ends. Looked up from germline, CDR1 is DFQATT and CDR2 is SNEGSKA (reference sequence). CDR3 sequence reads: CSAAGTGYNEQFF. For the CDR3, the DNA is TGCAGTGCTGCCGGGACTGGCTACAATGAGCAGTTCTTC.

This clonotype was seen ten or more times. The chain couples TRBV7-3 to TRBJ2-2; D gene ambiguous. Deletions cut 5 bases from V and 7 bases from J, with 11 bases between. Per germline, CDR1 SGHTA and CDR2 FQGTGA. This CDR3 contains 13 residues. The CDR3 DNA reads TGTGCCAGCAGCCCAGACTGGGGCGGGGAGCTGTTTTTT. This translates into CASSPDWGGELFF.

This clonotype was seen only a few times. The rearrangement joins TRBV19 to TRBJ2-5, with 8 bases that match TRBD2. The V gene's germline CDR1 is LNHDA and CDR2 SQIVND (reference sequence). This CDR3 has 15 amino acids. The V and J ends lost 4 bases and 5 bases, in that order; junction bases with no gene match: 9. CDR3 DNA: TGTGCCAGTAGTACGGGGGGGAGGTGGGAGGAGACCCAGTACTTC. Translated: CASSTGGRWEETQYF. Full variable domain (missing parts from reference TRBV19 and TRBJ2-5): DGGITQSPKYLFRKEGQNVTLSCEQNLNHDAMYWYRQDPGQGLRLIYYSQIVNDFQKGDIAEGYSVSREKKESFPLTVTSAQKNPTAFYLCASSTGGRWEETQYFGPGTRLLVL.

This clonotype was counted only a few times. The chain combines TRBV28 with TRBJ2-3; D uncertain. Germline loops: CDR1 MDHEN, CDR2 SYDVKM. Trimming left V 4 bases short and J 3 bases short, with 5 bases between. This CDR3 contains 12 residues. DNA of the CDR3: TGTGCCAGCAGTTCCCTTACAGATACGCAGTATTTT. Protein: CASSSLTDTQYF.

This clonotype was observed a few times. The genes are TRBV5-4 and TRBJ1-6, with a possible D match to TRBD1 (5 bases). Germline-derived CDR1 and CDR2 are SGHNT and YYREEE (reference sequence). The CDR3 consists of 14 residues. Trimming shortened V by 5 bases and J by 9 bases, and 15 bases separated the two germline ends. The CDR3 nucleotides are TGTGCCAGCAGTTCGAGAGGGGTCACTTCACCCCTCCACTTT. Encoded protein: CASSSRGVTSPLHF.

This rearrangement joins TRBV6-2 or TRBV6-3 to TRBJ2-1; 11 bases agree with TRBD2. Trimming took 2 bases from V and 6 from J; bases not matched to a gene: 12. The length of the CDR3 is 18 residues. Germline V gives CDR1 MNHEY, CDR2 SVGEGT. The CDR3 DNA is TGTGCCAGCAGTTACACAGGGGTAGCGGGAGGGGAAGGCAATGAGCAGTTCTTC. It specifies CASSYTGVAGGEGNEQFF.

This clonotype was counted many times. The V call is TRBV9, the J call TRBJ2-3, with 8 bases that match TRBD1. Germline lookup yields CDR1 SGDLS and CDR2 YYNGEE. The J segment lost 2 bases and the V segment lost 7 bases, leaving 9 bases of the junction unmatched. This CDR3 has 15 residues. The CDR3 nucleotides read TGTGCCAGCTGCAAGGACAGGGCCAACACAGATACGCAGTATTTT. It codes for CASCKDRANTDTQYF.

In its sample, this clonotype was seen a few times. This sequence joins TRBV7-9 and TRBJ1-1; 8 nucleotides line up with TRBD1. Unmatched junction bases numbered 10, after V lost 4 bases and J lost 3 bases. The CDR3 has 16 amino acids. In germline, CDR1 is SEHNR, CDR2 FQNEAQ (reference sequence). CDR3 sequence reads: CASSSAIDRGDTEAFF. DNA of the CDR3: TGTGCCAGCAGCTCTGCGATCGACAGGGGTGACACTGAAGCTTTCTTT.

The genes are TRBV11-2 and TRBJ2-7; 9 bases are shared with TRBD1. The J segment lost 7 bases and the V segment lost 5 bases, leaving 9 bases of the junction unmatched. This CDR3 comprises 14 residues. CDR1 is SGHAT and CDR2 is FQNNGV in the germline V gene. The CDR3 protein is CASSARDRAVEQYF. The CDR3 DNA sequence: TGTGCCAGCAGCGCCCGGGACAGGGCGGTGGAGCAGTACTTC.